This T cell receptor beta chain appears in the sequencing data of a study of blood T cell repertoires in COVID-19. About the study: PBMCs, B-cell-depleted T cells, or T cells provided the cDNA or gDNA that made up the material.

As originally analysed: Reference gene primers were amplified, and this amplification served to estimate nucleated cell counts. Repertoires were generated with immunoSEQ multiplex PCR, while TCRdb's copy carries only in-frame clones and drops some. D and trimming come from the DNA, and the V and J calls and clone size come from that table. The table lists 88,000 or so clones, 75% to 90% of them singletons, with roughly 1% in the top ten. CDR1 is SGHVS and CDR2 is FQNEAQ in the germline V gene. The trim removed 5 bases at V and 4 bases at J, leaving 14 bases unmatched. This CDR3 region has 18 residues. Cohorts were determined from participant-reported clinical history.

This chain connects TRBV7-8 to TRBJ2-3, with 11 bases lining up with TRBD1. Sequencing was carried out using PBMCs or T cells enriched from blood (not recorded which). The receptor's source is a woman aged 45 to 65 with acute COVID-19. DNA for the CDR3: TGTGCCAGCAGCCAAATATGGGGACAGGGGGAAGTCGCAGATACGCAGTATTTT. Its translation: CASSQIWGQGEVADTQYF.